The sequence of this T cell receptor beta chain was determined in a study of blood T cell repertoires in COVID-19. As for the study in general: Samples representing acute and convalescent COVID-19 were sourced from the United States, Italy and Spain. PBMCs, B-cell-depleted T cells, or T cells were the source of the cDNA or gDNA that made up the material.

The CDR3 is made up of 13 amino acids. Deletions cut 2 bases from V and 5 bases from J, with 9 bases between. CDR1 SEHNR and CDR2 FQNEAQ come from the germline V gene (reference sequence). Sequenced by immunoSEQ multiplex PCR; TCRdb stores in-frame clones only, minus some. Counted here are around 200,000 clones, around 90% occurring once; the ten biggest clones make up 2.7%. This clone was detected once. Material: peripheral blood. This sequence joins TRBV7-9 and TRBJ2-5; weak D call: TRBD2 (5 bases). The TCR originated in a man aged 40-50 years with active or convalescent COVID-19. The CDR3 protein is CASSLLGLETQYF. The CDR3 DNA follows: TGTGCCAGCAGCTTATTAGGACTCGAGACCCAGTACTTC.